This T cell receptor (beta chain) appears in the sequencing data of a study of control samples from healthy donors and cancer patients. Germline V gene data show CDR1 as SGHAT and CDR2 as FQNNGV. This CDR3 comprises 13 residues. V lost 0 bases, J lost 1 base, and 4 bases lay in between. Assay: immunoSEQ multiplex PCR; the TCRdb copy retains only in-frame clones and omits some. The sample records around 180,000 clones, approximately 92% being singletons. What was sequenced was blood. The rearrangement uses TRBV11-2 and TRBJ2-7, with D unresolved. The receptor was derived from a woman aged 40 to 50 in good health. The CDR3 DNA is TGTGCCAGCAGCTTAGACAGTTCCTACGAGCAGTACTTC. Translating it yields CASSLDSSYEQYF.